The 30 T cell receptor beta chains in this list originate from one sample, sequenced in a study of cytomegalovirus exposure and HLA in healthy donors. The PCR contained 60 Vbeta and 13 Jbeta primers. The assay was immunoSEQ multiplex PCR, and TCRdb's table has in-frame clones only and misses some. The table records roughly 180,000 clones, roughly 80% of them present only once. Sequencing was done on a sample of PBMCs. These receptors originate from a woman between 40 and 55 years old in good health and CMV-seropositive.

The rearrangement uses TRBV6-4 and TRBJ1-6; weak D call: TRBD1 (6 bases). Trimming removed 6 bases from V and 4 bases from J, with 10 bases in between. Germline V CDR1 and CDR2: MRHNA, SNTAGT. The CDR3 loop spans 14 amino acids. The chain's CDR3 is CASSQGQYNSPLHF. Here the CDR3 DNA reads TGTGCCAGCAGCCAAGGACAGTATAATTCACCCCTCCACTTT.

V is TRBV7-6 and J is TRBJ2-2; 8 bases line up with TRBD2. Germline values: CDR1 SGHVS, CDR2 FNYEAQ. The ends lost 5 bases at V and 5 bases at J; junction bases unmatched: 10. The length of the CDR3 is 16 residues. CDR3 DNA sequence: TGTGCCAGCAGCCAAAGAAGCGGGAGTGGAACCGGGGAGCTGTTTTTT. Amino acids: CASSQRSGSGTGELFF. The full variable domain, in which reference TRBV7-6 and TRBJ2-2 provide the parts outside the CDR3, is GAGVSQSPRYKVTKRGQDVALRCDPISGHVSLYWYRQALGQGPEFLTYFNYEAQQDKSGLPNDRFSAERPEGSISTLTIQRTEQRDSAMYRCASSQRSGSGTGELFFGEGSRLTVL.

The rearrangement uses TRBV27 and TRBJ2-6, with 9 bases aligning to TRBD1. Trimming at V came to 4 bases and at J to 0 bases, leaving 4 bases not matched to a gene. The germline V gene has CDR1 MNHEY and CDR2 SMNVEV (reference sequence). The CDR3 extends over 17 amino acids. CDR3 nucleotides: TGTGCCAGCAGTTCCCGGGACAGGGCCTCTGGGGCCAACGTCCTGACTTTC. Its protein product is CASSSRDRASGANVLTF.

This clone appeared a few times. The chain couples TRBV7-2 to TRBJ2-1; possible D gene TRBD1, 5 bases. Trimming took off 1 base at V and 5 bases at J, with 15 bases between the two ends. Germline V lookup: CDR1 SGHTA, CDR2 FQGNSA. The CDR3 runs 16 residues. The CDR3 protein is CASSLGGVGLNNEQFF. The CDR3 DNA reads TGTGCCAGCAGCTTAGGGGGCGTGGGGCTAAACAATGAGCAGTTCTTC.

This clone turned up a few times. The chain is built from TRBV6-5 and TRBJ2-5; TRBD2 matches 9 bases. Germline V gene data show CDR1 as MNHEY and CDR2 as SVGAGI. The CDR3 spans 15 residues. V trimming: 6 bases; J trimming: 5 bases; junction bases outside the gene matches: 10. CDR3 in amino acids: CASRTDSGSGETQYF. DNA for the CDR3: TGTGCCAGCAGGACCGATAGCGGGAGCGGGGAGACCCAGTACTTC.

The chain joins TRBV11-3 to TRBJ2-1; 8 nucleotides align to TRBD1. Germline V gene data show CDR1 as SGHNT and CDR2 as YENEEA. J gave up 1 base and V 8 bases, and 10 bases lay outside the gene matches. There are 16 residues in the CDR3. The CDR3 sequence: CASGYSGGNSYNEQFF. CDR3 bases: TGTGCCAGCGGGTACTCAGGGGGCAATTCCTACAATGAGCAGTTCTTC.

This clone was recorded a few times. The chain employs TRBV28 and TRBJ2-3, with 7 bases identical to TRBD2. The ends lost 10 bases at V and 0 bases at J; junction bases unmatched: 7. The CDR3 loop spans 14 amino acids. Germline V lookup: CDR1 MDHEN, CDR2 SYDVKM. CDR3: CATTGGTSTDTQYF. CDR3 coding DNA: TGTGCCACCACCGGGGGGACTAGCACAGATACGCAGTATTTT.

The chain links TRBV6-5 to TRBJ2-5, with D maybe TRBD2 (5 bases). The CDR3 runs 14 residues. Germline V lookup: CDR1 MNHEY, CDR2 SVGAGI. Trimming removed 5 bases from V and 4 bases from J, with 14 bases in between. CDR3 DNA: TGTGCCAGCAGTACCCATAGCGAGGGAGAGACCCAGTACTTC. Residues: CASSTHSEGETQYF.

This rearrangement joins TRBV11-2 to TRBJ2-5; 10 bases align to TRBD2. After removal of 4 bases from V and 5 bases from J, the junction contained 10 bases not matched to a gene. The germline CDR1 and CDR2 sequences are SGHAT and FQNNGV. The CDR3 runs 16 residues. The CDR3 DNA follows: TGTGCCAGCAGCTGGAGGACTAGCGGCTTGGAGGAGACCCAGTACTTC. The encoded protein is CASSWRTSGLEETQYF.

The J gene is TRBJ2-5, the V gene TRBV30; possibly TRBD2 for D (6 bases). Germline V gene data show CDR1 as GTSNPN and CDR2 as SVGIG (reference sequence). Trimming removed 4 bases at V and 5 bases at J, with 11 bases between. This CDR3 is built from 12 residues. CDR3 DNA: TGTGCCTGGATGCCGGGAGCGGAGACCCAGTACTTC. It encodes CAWMPGAETQYF.

The chain has TRBV18 and TRBJ2-5; 13 bases are a match to TRBD2. CDR3 length equals 16 residues. V dropped 0 bases and J dropped 4; count of bases not matched to a gene: 2. Germline lookup yields CDR1 KGHSH and CDR2 LQKENI. CDR3 nucleotides: TGTGCCAGCTCACCACCGGGACTAGCGGGACCAGAGACCCAGTACTTC. Translating gives CASSPPGLAGPETQYF.

This clone was observed a single time. V and J are TRBV7-8 and TRBJ1-3; 7 nucleotides align to TRBD1. Germline assignment: CDR1 SGHVS and CDR2 FQNEAQ. The CDR3 extends over 15 amino acids. The V and J ends lost 5 bases and 0 bases, in that order; junction bases with no gene match: 4. CDR3 protein: CASSRSGGSGNTIYF. In DNA form, the CDR3 reads TGTGCCAGCAGCCGATCAGGGGGCTCTGGAAACACCATATATTTT.

The rearrangement uses TRBV27 and TRBJ2-1, with 11 bases that match TRBD1. The CDR3 loop spans 14 amino acids. V dropped 6 bases and J dropped 7; count of bases not matched to a gene: 5. CDR1 MNHEY and CDR2 SMNVEV come from the germline V gene (reference sequence). CDR3: CASRDRGRGNEQFF. CDR3 coding DNA: TGTGCCAGCAGGGACAGGGGGCGCGGTAATGAGCAGTTCTTC.

V is TRBV28 and J is TRBJ1-6; 9 bases match TRBD1. V shed 3 bases and J 10 bases; nucleotides not matched to a gene: 7. The CDR3 is 15 amino acids. CDR1 and CDR2 from the germline V gene are MDHEN and SYDVKM. The CDR3 spells CASSFRDREVSPLHF. The CDR3 DNA follows: TGTGCCAGCAGTTTCAGGGACAGGGAAGTGTCACCCCTCCACTTT.

This rearrangement joins TRBV19 to TRBJ1-2, with D unresolved. The CDR3 covers 12 residues. CDR1 is LNHDA and CDR2 is SQIVND in the germline V gene (reference sequence). V was pared by 8 bases and J by 7 bases, with 14 bases between. The CDR3 reads CASGRLEGGYTF. The CDR3 DNA sequence: TGTGCCAGTGGCAGGCTTGAGGGTGGCTACACCTTC.

The chain joins TRBV18 to TRBJ1-2; 7 bases are shared with TRBD1. V lost 3 bases to trimming and J lost 0 bases; unmatched junction nucleotides: 10. CDR1 and CDR2 (germline): KGHSH, LQKENI. This CDR3 comprises 17 residues. CDR3 residues: CASSPDFGQDTNYGYTF. The CDR3 bases are TGTGCCAGCTCACCTGACTTCGGACAGGATACTAACTATGGCTACACCTTC. The full variable domain, rest sourced from reference TRBV18 and TRBJ1-2, is NAGVMQNPRHLVRRRGQEARLRCSPMKGHSHVYWYRQLPEEGLKFMVYLQKENIIDESGMPKERFSAEFPKEGPSILRIQQVVRGDSAAYFCASSPDFGQDTNYGYTFGSGTRLTVV.

The J gene is TRBJ1-3, the V gene TRBV19, with TRBD1 identical over 8 bases. Germline V gene sequence: CDR1 LNHDA, CDR2 SQIVND (reference sequence). The trim removed 3 bases at V and 0 bases at J, leaving 4 bases unmatched. This CDR3 region has 16 residues. This chain's CDR3 is CASSMRGTGSGNTIYF. The CDR3 DNA reads TGTGCCAGTAGTATGAGAGGGACAGGCTCTGGAAACACCATATATTTT.

In nucleotides, the CDR3 is TGTGCCAGTAGTGGGTCGACAGGTAACGAGCAGTACTTC. It translates to CASSGSTGNEQYF. The chain is built from TRBV19 and TRBJ2-7; a possible D gene is TRBD1 (6 bases). The ends were cut back, 5 bases at V and 5 bases at J, with 13 bases in the middle. The CDR3 extends over 13 amino acids. In germline, CDR1 is LNHDA, CDR2 SQIVND (reference sequence).

The CDR3 nucleotides read TGTGCCAGCTCGCCTTCAGGGGAATTTCAGCCCCAGCATTTT. It encodes CASSPSGEFQPQHF. The chain recombines TRBV18 with TRBJ1-5, with D possibly TRBD1 on 6 matching bases. Germline-derived CDR1 and CDR2 are KGHSH and LQKENI. V lost 6 bases and J lost 6, with 15 bases in between. The CDR3 covers 14 residues.

J is TRBJ2-5 and V is TRBV28; possible D gene TRBD2, 6 bases. The CDR3 length is 11 residues. Looked up from germline, CDR1 is MDHEN and CDR2 is SYDVKM. V was clipped by 6 bases and J by 11 bases, with 13 bases between them. CDR3 nucleotides: TGTGCCAGCAGCCGTTGGGGGGAGCAGTACTTC. Translating gives CASSRWGEQYF.

This clone was found a few times. The chain has TRBV10-3 and TRBJ2-2; D perhaps matches TRBD2 (6 bases). Germline CDR1 reads ENHRY; CDR2 reads SYGVKD. CDR3 length: 14 residues. Trimming removed 6 bases at V and 4 bases at J, with 12 bases between. The CDR3 nucleotides are TGTGCCATCAGCGGTGGCGGGGTCACCGGGGAGCTGTTTTTT. Protein sequence: CAISGGGVTGELFF.

The J gene is TRBJ2-1, the V gene TRBV19; weak D call: TRBD2 (6 bases). The CDR3 runs to 17 residues. Germline CDR1 LNHDA, CDR2 SQIVND (reference sequence). Trimming left V 6 bases short and J 5 bases short, with 23 bases between. CDR3 region: CASRRDLTGANNNEQFF. The CDR3 nucleotides read TGTGCCAGTAGGAGGGACTTGACCGGCGCCAACAACAATGAGCAGTTCTTC.

The chain has TRBV18 and TRBJ2-3; the match to TRBD2 covers 15 bases. Germline-derived CDR1 and CDR2 are KGHSH and LQKENI. Trimming removed 3 bases from V and 2 bases from J; junction bases left unmatched: 6. This CDR3 contains 18 residues. This chain's CDR3 is CASSPLGLAGGSTDTQYF. CDR3 DNA sequence: TGTGCCAGCTCACCGCTCGGACTAGCGGGAGGGTCCACAGATACGCAGTATTTT.

J is TRBJ1-3 and V is TRBV15; no definite D call. The germline V and J ends were trimmed by 5 bases and 3 bases, with 23 bases remaining between them. CDR3 length equals 18 residues. Germline V gene lookup returns CDR1 LNHNV and CDR2 YYDKDF (reference sequence). CDR3 sequence: CATSGSAGRMLGGNTIYF. The DNA of the CDR3 is TGTGCCACCAGCGGGTCCGCCGGGAGAATGTTGGGTGGAAACACCATATATTTT.

The chain links TRBV7-9 to TRBJ2-7, with 8 nucleotides matching TRBD2. Looked up from germline, CDR1 is SEHNR and CDR2 is FQNEAQ (reference sequence). V gave up 1 base and J gave up 2 bases; unmatched junction bases: 4. This CDR3 spans 15 amino acids. DNA for the CDR3: TGTGCCAGCAGCTTAGTTCAAGCGGGGGCCTACGAGCAGTACTTC. Translation gives CASSLVQAGAYEQYF.

The chain links TRBV6-5 to TRBJ2-2; tentative D call: TRBD2 (5 bases). V was cut by 7 bases and J by 5 bases, with 17 bases left in between. Looked up from germline, CDR1 is MNHEY and CDR2 is SVGAGI. This CDR3 is built from 15 residues. DNA of the CDR3: TGTGCCAGCACCCGGGGAAGCGTCAGGACCGGGGAGCTGTTTTTT. Amino acids: CASTRGSVRTGELFF.

V usage is TRBV4-2 and J usage is TRBJ2-1; 11 bases are a match to TRBD2. CDR1 and CDR2 from the germline V gene are LGHNA and YNFKEQ. Unmatched junction bases numbered 13, after V lost 2 bases and J lost 10 bases. The CDR3 sequence is 17 residues long. The chain's CDR3 is CASSQNPRLAGGGEQFF. CDR3 DNA sequence: TGTGCCAGCAGCCAAAACCCTAGGCTAGCGGGAGGAGGGGAGCAGTTCTTC.

The chain uses TRBV7-9 and TRBJ2-7; D is possibly TRBD1 (5 bases). Germline V gene data show CDR1 as SEHNR and CDR2 as FQNEAQ (reference sequence). The V and J ends lost 1 base and 6 bases respectively, with 7 bases between them. The CDR3 totals 12 residues. CDR3 DNA sequence: TGTGCCAGCAGCTTAGGGACATCCGAGCAGTACTTC. Translated: CASSLGTSEQYF.

The rearrangement uses TRBV7-2 and TRBJ2-2, with 9 positions matching TRBD1. Germline CDR1 and CDR2: SGHTA and FQGNSA. This CDR3 is 16 amino acids long. Trimming cost V 5 bases and J 4 bases; bases outside gene matches: 8. CDR3: CASSIRQGVGTGELFF. In DNA, the CDR3 is TGTGCCAGCAGCATACGACAGGGGGTGGGCACCGGGGAGCTGTTTTTT.

The chain uses TRBV6-1 and TRBJ1-5, with unresolved D. This CDR3 has 15 amino acids. Deletions cut 0 bases from V and 7 bases from J, with 13 bases between. Germline loops: CDR1 MNHNS, CDR2 SASEGT. The CDR3 sequence is CASSEAIRVRQPQHF. CDR3 coding DNA: TGTGCCAGCAGTGAAGCAATCCGGGTGAGGCAGCCCCAGCATTTT.